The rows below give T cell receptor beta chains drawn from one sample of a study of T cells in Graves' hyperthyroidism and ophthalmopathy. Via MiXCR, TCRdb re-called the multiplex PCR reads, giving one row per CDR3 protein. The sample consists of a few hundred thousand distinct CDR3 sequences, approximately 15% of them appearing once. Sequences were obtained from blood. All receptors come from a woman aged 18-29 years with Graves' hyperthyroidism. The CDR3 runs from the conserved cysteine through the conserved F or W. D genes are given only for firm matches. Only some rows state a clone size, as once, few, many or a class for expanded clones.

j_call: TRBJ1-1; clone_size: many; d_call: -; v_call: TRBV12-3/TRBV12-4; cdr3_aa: CASTTDPNTEAFF; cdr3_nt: TGTGCCAGCACCACCGACCCGAACACTGAAGCTTTCTTT
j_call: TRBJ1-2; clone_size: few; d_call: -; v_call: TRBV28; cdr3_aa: CASSQDRFGYTF; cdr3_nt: TGTGCCAGCAGTCAAGATCGTTTCGGCTACACCTTC
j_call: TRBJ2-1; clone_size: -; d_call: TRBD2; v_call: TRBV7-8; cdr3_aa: CASSWTGLADNEQFF; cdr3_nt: TGTGCCAGCAGCTGGACGGGACTAGCGGACAATGAGCAGTTCTTC
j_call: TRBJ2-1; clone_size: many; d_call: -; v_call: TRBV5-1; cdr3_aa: CASSNTPRDEQFF; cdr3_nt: TGCGCCAGCAGTAACACTCCCAGGGATGAGCAGTTCTTC
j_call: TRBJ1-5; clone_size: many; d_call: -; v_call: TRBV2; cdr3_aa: CASKVGIPDQPQHF; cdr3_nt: TGTGCCAGCAAGGTTGGGATTCCTGATCAGCCCCAGCATTTT
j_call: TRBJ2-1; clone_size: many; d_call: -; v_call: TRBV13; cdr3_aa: CASSSKRENPYNEQFF; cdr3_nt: TGTGCCAGCAGCTCAAAACGGGAAAACCCTTACAATGAGCAGTTCTTC
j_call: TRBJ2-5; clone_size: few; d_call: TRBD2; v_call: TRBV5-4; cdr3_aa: CASSLEGLAGKYQETQYF; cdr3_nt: TGTGCCAGCAGCTTGGAGGGACTAGCGGGAAAGTACCAAGAGACCCAGTACTTC
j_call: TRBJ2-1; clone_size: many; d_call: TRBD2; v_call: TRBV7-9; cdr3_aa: CASSPREASGSPYNEQFF; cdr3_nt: TGTGCCAGCAGCCCACGGGAGGCCAGCGGGAGTCCCTACAATGAGCAGTTCTTC
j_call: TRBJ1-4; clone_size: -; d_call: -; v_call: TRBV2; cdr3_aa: CASNVGKRNEKLFF; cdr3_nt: TGTGCCAGCAACGTGGGAAAGCGGAATGAAAAACTGTTTTTT
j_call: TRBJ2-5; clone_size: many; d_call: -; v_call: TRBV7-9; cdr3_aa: CASSLASGSETQYF; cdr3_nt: TGTGCCAGCAGCTTAGCGTCAGGGTCCGAGACCCAGTACTTC
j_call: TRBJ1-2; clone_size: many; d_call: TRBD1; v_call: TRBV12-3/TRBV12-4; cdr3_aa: CASSQLLTGGLPSYGYTF; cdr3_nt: TGTGCCAGCAGCCAACTTTTGACAGGGGGGCTACCCTCCTATGGCTACACCTTC
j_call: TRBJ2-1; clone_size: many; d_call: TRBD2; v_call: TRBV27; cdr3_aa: CASSLSGTSGRVVNNEQFF; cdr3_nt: TGTGCCAGCAGTCTTTCCGGGACTAGCGGGAGGGTAGTGAACAATGAGCAGTTCTTC
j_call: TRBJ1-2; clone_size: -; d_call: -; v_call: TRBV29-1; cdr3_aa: CTYTRGAGGYTF; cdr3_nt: TGCACCTATACCCGCGGGGCAGGCGGCTACACCTTC
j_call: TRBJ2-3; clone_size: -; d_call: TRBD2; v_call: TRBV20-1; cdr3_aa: CSAMTSGKTTDTQYF; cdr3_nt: TGCAGTGCCATGACTAGCGGGAAGACCACAGATACGCAGTATTTT
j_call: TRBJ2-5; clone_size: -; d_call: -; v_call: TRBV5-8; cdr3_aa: CASSLAFRRETQYF; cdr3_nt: TGTGCCAGCAGCTTGGCCTTTAGGCGAGAGACCCAGTACTTC
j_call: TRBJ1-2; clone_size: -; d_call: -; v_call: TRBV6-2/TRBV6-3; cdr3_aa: CASRAEQGYYGYTF; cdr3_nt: TGTGCCAGCAGGGCGGAGCAGGGATACTATGGCTACACCTTC
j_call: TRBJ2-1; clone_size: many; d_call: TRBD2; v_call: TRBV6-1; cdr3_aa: CASSGLAGSLEQFF; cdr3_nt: TGTGCCAGCAGTGGACTAGCGGGAAGTCTTGAGCAGTTCTTC
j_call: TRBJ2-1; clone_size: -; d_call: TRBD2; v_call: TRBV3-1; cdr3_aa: CASTLGGVDNEQFF; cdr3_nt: TGTGCCAGCACCCTGGGGGGGGTGGACAATGAGCAGTTCTTC
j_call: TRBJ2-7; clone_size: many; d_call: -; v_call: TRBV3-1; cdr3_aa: CASSPGFWREQYF; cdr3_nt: TGTGCCAGCAGCCCGGGTTTTTGGCGGGAGCAGTACTTC
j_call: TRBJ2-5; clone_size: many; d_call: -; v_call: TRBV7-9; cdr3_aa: CASSLGGATKETQYF; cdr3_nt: TGTGCCAGCAGCTTAGGAGGCGCGACAAAGGAGACCCAGTACTTC
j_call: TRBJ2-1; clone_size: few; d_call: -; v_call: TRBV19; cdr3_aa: CASSIERISYNEQFF; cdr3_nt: TGTGCCAGTAGTATAGAGAGGATTTCCTACAATGAGCAGTTCTTC
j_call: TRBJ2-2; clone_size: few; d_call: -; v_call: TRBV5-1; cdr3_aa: CASSLPFSTGTTYTGELFF; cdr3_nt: TGCGCCAGCAGCTTGCCATTCTCGACAGGTACCACCTACACCGGGGAGCTGTTTTTT
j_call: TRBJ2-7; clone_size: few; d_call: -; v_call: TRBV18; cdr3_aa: CASSPFGGNRYEQYF; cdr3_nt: TGTGCCAGCTCACCGTTTGGTGGGAATCGCTACGAGCAGTACTTC
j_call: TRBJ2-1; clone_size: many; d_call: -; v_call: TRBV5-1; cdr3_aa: CASSPWGGREGNEQFF; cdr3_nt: TGCGCCAGCAGCCCCTGGGGGGGGCGTGAGGGCAATGAGCAGTTCTTC
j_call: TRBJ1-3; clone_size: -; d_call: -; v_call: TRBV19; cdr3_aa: CASRDRAMDPSGSTIYF; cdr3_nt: TGTGCCAGTAGAGACAGAGCTATGGATCCCTCTGGAAGCACCATATATTTT
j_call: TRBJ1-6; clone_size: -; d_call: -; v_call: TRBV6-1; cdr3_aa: CASSEQSTFSPLHF; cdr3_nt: TGTGCCAGCAGTGAACAGAGTACATTCTCACCCCTCCACTTT
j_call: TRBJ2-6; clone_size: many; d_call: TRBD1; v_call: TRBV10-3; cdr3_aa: CAISERDRNSGANVLTF; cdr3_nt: TGTGCCATCAGTGAGAGGGACAGAAACTCTGGGGCCAACGTCCTGACTTTC
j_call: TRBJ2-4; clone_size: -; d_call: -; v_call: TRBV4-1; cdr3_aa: CASSQVSLAKNIQYF; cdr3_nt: TGCGCCAGCAGTCAAGTAAGCTTAGCCAAAAACATTCAGTACTTC
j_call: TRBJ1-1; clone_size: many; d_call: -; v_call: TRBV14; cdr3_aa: CASSQDWSTDRLDTEAFF; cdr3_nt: TGTGCCAGCAGCCAAGATTGGAGCACCGACAGGCTAGACACTGAAGCTTTCTTT
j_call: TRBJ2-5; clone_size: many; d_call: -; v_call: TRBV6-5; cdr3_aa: CASSYLEGRETQYF; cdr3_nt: TGTGCCAGCAGTTACTTGGAGGGACGGGAGACCCAGTACTTC
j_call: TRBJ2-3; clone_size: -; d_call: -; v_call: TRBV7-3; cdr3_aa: CASSYSGGIAVSDTQYF; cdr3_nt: TGTGCCAGCAGCTACAGTGGAGGGATAGCGGTGTCAGATACGCAGTATTTT
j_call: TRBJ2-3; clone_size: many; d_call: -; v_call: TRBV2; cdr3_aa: CASSYRIGGLSTDTQYF; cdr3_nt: TGTGCCAGCAGCTACAGGATCGGTGGCCTTAGCACAGATACGCAGTATTTT
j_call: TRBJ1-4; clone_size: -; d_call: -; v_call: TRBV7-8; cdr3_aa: CASSLRANEKLFF; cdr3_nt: TGTGCCAGCAGCTTAAGGGCTAATGAAAAACTGTTTTTT